This paragraph covers one T cell receptor (beta chain) sequence. Its antigen remains unknown. These data originate in a study of response to subunit inactivated influenza vaccine. Via MiXCR, TCRdb re-called the RT-PCR reads, giving one row per CDR3 protein. The sample consists of about 620,000 distinct CDR3 sequences, around 11% of them appearing once. Findings and caveats of the study: A suggestion made by the authors is that each seasonal influenza vaccination recruits few new T cells.

V was cut by 5 bases and J by 1 base, with 13 bases left in between. This CDR3 is built from 14 residues. Germline assignment: CDR1 DFQATT and CDR2 SNEGSKA (reference sequence). This clonotype was obtained from a man aged 50 or older who received an inactivated influenza vaccine. This material consisted of PBMCs from blood, taken on the day of vaccination. The rearrangement uses TRBV20-1 and TRBJ2-3; D may be TRBD1 or TRBD2 (5 bases each). The CDR3 is CSAGLLGGTDTQYF. DNA of the CDR3: TGCAGTGCTGGCTTGTTGGGGGGCACAGATACGCAGTATTTT.